Each of the 3 T cell receptor beta chains below was sequenced from the same sample in a study of neurological immune-mediated disorders. A single record per CDR3 protein comes from TCRdb applying MiXCR to the 5' RACE reads. This sample has about 62,000 distinct CDR3 sequences, with roughly 3.5% found just once. The sample taken for sequencing was PBMCs. The receptors shown here come from a woman aged 45-65 years with multiple sclerosis.

This clonotype was detected ten times or more. This sequence joins TRBV12-3 or TRBV12-4 and TRBJ1-2; 7 nucleotides agree with TRBD1. The CDR3 is 15 amino acids. Trimming at V came to 3 bases and at J to 0 bases, leaving 4 bases not matched to a gene. The DNA for the CDR3 is TGTGCCAGCAGTTTGGGACAGCTAGCTAACTATGGCTACACCTTC. Encoded protein: CASSLGQLANYGYTF.

This clonotype was seen many times. V gene TRBV5-1 combines with J gene TRBJ1-1; 7 bases map to TRBD1. The CDR3 has 13 amino acids. Unmatched junction bases numbered 3, after V lost 3 bases and J lost 4 bases. Germline V gene sequence: CDR1 SGHRS, CDR2 YFSETQ. The CDR3 protein is CASSSTGITEAFF. DNA of the CDR3: TGCGCCAGCAGCTCGACAGGGATCACTGAAGCTTTCTTT.

This clonotype showed up many times. The chain has TRBV20-1 and TRBJ2-1; 12 bases are shared with TRBD2. This CDR3 has 16 residues. Unmatched junction bases numbered 8, after V lost 6 bases and J lost 2 bases. Germline CDR1 reads DFQATT; CDR2 reads SNEGSKA (reference sequence). Written as DNA, the CDR3 is TGCAGTGCGAGGACTAGCGGGATCCCTGCCTACAATGAGCAGTTCTTC. It specifies CSARTSGIPAYNEQFF.